This T cell receptor beta chain is drawn from a study of post-analysis software for immune sequencing data. Looking at the study overall: Multiple sclerosis in the patients followed relapsing-remitting, secondary progressive and progressive-relapsing courses.

The CDR3 is 14 amino acids. Per germline, CDR1 SQVTM and CDR2 ANQGSEA. The V end was cut by 4 bases, the J end by 5 bases, with 18 bases between. The study, taken as a whole, reports: Patients showed TRBV5-6, TRBV5-1 and TRBV20-1 among five TRBV segments more frequent than in controls. Normalized Chao1 diversity in multiple sclerosis patients fell significantly below that of controls.

Worth noting for this clonotype: Its matching antigen is unknown.

Prepared TCR beta cDNA libraries contained unique molecular identifiers. The source material, roughly 0.9 to 10 million T cells, gave rise to about 460,000 cDNA molecules. TCRdb reprocessed the PCR reads with MiXCR, giving one entry per CDR3 protein. This table has about 500,000 distinct CDR3 sequences, 40% to 55% appearing once. The chain couples TRBV29-1 to TRBJ2-7; D tentatively reads TRBD1 or TRBD2 (5 bases each). Sequenced input: blood. The clonotype was recovered from a girl aged 5-17 years with multiple sclerosis. CDR3 amino acids: CSVVGRGAQNEQYF. DNA for the CDR3: TGCAGCGTTGTAGGGAGAGGGGCGCAAAACGAGCAGTACTTC.